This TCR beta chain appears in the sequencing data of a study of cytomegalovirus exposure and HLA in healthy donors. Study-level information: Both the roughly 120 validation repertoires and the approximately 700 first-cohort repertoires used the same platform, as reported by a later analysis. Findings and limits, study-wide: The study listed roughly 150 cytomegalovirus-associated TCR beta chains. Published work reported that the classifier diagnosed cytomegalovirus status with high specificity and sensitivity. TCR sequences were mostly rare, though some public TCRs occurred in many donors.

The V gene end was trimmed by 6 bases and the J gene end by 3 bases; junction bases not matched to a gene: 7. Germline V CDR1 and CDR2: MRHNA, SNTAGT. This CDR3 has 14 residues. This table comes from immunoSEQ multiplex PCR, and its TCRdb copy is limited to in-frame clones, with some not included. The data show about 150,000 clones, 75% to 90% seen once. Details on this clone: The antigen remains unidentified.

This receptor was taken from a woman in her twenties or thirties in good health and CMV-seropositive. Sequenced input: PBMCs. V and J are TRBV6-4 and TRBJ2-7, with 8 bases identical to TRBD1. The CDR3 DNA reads TGTGCCAGCAGCCCAGGGGGCGCAGACTACGAGCAGTACTTC. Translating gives CASSPGGADYEQYF.